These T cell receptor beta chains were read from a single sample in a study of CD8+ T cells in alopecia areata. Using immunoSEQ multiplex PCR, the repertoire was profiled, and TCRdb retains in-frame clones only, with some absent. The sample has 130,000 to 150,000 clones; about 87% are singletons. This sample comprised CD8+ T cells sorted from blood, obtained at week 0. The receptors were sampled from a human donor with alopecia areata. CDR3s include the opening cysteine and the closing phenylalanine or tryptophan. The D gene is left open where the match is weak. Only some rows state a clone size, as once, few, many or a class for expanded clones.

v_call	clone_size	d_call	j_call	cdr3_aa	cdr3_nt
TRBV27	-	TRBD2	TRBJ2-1	CASSPHGGSADEQFF	TGTGCCAGCAGTCCCCACGGGGGGTCTGCGGATGAGCAGTTCTTC
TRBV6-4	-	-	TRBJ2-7	CASSDPGVDEQYF	TGTGCCAGCAGTGACCCCGGAGTTGACGAGCAGTACTTC
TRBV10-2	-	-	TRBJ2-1	CASSESFGAYNEQFF	TGCGCCAGCAGTGAGTCCTTTGGCGCCTACAATGAGCAGTTCTTC
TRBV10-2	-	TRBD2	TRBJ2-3	CASSVRVSGVSTDTQYF	TGCGCCAGCAGTGTACGGGTTAGCGGGGTTAGCACAGATACGCAGTATTTT
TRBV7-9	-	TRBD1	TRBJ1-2	CASSFLTGGHGYTF	TGTGCCAGCAGCTTCCTCACAGGGGGCCATGGCTACACCTTC
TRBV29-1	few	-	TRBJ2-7	CSVRAGSSYEQYF	TGCAGCGTACGGGCAGGAAGCTCCTACGAGCAGTACTTC
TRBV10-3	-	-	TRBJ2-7	CAISESSGSEQYF	TGTGCCATCAGTGAGTCGTCGGGCTCCGAGCAGTACTTC
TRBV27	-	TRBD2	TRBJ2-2	CASGPSGLAGVHTGELFF	TGTGCCAGCGGACCATCCGGACTAGCGGGAGTTCACACCGGGGAGCTGTTTTTT
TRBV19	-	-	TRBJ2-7	CASSIGSGTYEQYF	TGTGCCAGTAGTATCGGCAGCGGAACCTACGAGCAGTACTTC
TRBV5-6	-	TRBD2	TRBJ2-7	CASSLWGRAAEQYF	TGTGCCAGCAGCTTGTGGGGGAGGGCAGCCGAGCAGTACTTC
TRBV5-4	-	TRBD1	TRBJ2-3	CASSLPKGATDTQYF	TGTGCCAGCAGCCTGCCCAAGGGGGCCACAGATACGCAGTATTTT
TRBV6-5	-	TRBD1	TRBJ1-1	CASSPTGTGALAFF	TGTGCCAGCAGTCCTACCGGGACAGGGGCCCTGGCTTTCTTT
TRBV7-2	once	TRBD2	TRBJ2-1	CASSRGLAGDTYNEQFF	TGTGCCAGCAGCCGGGGACTAGCGGGGGATACCTACAATGAGCAGTTCTTC
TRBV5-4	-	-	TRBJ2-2	CASSSSGDFHTGELFF	TGTGCCAGCAGCTCATCTGGGGACTTTCACACCGGGGAGCTGTTTTTT
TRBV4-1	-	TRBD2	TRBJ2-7	CVSSQDSSGGYEQYF	TGCGTCAGCAGCCAAGACAGTAGCGGGGGCTACGAGCAGTACTTC
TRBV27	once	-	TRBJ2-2	CASSLSWTHTGELFF	TGTGCCAGCAGTTTATCGTGGACCCACACCGGGGAGCTGTTTTTT
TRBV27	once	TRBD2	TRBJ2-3	CASSLLAGFGTDTQYF	TGTGCCAGCAGTCTCTTAGCGGGATTCGGCACAGATACGCAGTATTTT
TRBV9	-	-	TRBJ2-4	CASSPNVPPIQYF	TGTGCCAGCAGCCCTAATGTCCCCCCCATTCAGTACTTC
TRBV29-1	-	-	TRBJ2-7	CSAIAEEQYF	TGCAGCGCAATAGCGGAAGAGCAGTACTTC
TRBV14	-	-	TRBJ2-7	CASSQDVSSSYEQYF	TGTGCCAGCAGCCAAGATGTCAGTTCCTCCTACGAGCAGTACTTC
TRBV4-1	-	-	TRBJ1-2	CASSQDRGGNYGYTF	TGCGCCAGCAGCCAAGATCGGGGGGGAAACTATGGCTACACCTTC
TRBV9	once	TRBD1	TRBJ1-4	CASSQQGTNEKLFF	TGTGCCAGCAGCCAACAGGGGACTAATGAAAAACTGTTTTTT
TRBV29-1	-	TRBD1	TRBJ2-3	CSVAGTVGFTDTQYF	TGCAGCGTTGCCGGGACAGTCGGTTTCACAGATACGCAGTATTTT
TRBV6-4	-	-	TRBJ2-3	CASSVSSTDTQYF	TGTGCCAGCAGTGTCTCTAGCACAGATACGCAGTATTTT
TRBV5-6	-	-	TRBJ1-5	CASSQRFDGGNQPQHF	TGTGCCAGCAGCCAACGCTTTGACGGGGGGAATCAGCCCCAGCATTTT
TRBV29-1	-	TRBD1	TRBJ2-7	CSVEGDRRTGYEQYF	TGCAGCGTTGAAGGGGACCGTAGGACAGGCTACGAGCAGTACTTC
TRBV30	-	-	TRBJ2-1	CAWNRLVSRYRNEQFF	TGTGCCTGGAACCGCCTAGTTAGCCGGTACAGGAATGAGCAGTTCTTC
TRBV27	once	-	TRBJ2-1	CASSGSRGEQFF	TGTGCCAGCAGTGGTTCAAGGGGTGAGCAGTTCTTC
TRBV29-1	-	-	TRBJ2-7	CSVLDTYEQYF	TGCAGCGTTTTGGACACTTACGAGCAGTACTTC
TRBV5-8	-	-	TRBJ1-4	CASSLEGGDNEKLFF	TGTGCCAGCAGCTTGGAAGGGGGAGACAATGAAAAACTGTTTTTT
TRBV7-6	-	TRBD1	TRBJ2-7	CASSSSQGQHYEQYF	TGTGCCAGCAGTTCGTCCCAGGGACAGCATTACGAGCAGTACTTC
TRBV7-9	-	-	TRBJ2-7	CASSLFTGSKHEQYF	TGTGCCAGCAGCTTATTTACGGGGAGCAAGCACGAGCAGTACTTC